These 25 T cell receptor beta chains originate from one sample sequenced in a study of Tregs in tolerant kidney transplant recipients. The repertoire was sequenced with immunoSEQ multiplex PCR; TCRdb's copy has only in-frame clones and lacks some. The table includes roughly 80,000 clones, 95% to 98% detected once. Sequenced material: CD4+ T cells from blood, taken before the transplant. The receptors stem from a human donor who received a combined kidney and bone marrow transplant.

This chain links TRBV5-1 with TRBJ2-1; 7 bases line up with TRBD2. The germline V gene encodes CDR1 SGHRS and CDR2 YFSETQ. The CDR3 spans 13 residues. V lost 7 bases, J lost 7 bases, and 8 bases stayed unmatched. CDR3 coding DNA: TGCGCCAGCGGACCCTTGGGGGGGAATGAGCAGTTCTTC. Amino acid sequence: CASGPLGGNEQFF.

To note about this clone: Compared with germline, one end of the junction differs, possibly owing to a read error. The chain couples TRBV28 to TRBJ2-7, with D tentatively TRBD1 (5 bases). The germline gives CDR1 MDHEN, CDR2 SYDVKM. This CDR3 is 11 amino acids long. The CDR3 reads CASSQARGRDF. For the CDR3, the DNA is TGTGCCAGCAGCCAGGCCCGCGGCAGGGACTTC.

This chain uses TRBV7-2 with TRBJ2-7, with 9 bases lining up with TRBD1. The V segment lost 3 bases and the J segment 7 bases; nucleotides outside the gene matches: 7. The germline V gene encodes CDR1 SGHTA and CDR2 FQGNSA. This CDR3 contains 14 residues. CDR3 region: CASSFAGTGSEQYF. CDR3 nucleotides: TGTGCCAGCAGCTTTGCCGGGACAGGGTCGGAGCAGTACTTC.

This chain's CDR3 is CASSSGGGLVTNEKLFF. The CDR3 nucleotides are TGTGCCAGCAGCTCCGGGGGGGGGCTAGTGACTAATGAAAAACTGTTTTTT. V and J are TRBV7-9 and TRBJ1-4, with D perhaps TRBD1 (6 bases). The CDR3 sequence is 17 residues long. V dropped 4 bases and J dropped 2 bases, with 17 bases sitting between them. The germline gives CDR1 SEHNR, CDR2 FQNEAQ (reference sequence).

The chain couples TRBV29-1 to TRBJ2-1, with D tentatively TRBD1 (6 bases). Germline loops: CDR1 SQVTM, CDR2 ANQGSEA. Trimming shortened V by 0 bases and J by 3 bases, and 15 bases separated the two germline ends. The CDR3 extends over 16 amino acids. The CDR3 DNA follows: TGCAGCGTTGAAGATTTCTCGGCAGGGGTCTACAATGAGCAGTTCTTC. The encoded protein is CSVEDFSAGVYNEQFF.

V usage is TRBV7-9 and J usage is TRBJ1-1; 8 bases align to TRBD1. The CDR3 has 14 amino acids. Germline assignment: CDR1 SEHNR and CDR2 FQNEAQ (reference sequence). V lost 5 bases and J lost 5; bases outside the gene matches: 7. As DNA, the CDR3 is TGTGCCAGCAGCCCCTTCACAGGGGGAACTGAAGCTTTCTTT. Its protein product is CASSPFTGGTEAFF.

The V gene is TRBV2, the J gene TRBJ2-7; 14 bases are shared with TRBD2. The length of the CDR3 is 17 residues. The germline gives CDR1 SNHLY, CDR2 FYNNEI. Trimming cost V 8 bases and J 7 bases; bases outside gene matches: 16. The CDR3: CASEPGLAGVGFREQYF. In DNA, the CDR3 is TGTGCCAGCGAGCCGGGACTAGCGGGAGTAGGGTTTCGGGAGCAGTACTTC.

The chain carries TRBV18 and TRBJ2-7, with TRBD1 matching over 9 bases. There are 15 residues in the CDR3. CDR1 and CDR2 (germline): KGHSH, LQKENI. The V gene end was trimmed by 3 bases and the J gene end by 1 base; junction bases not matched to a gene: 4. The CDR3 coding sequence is TGTGCCAGCTCACCCACGGGGACAGGGTCCTACGAGCAGTACTTC. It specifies CASSPTGTGSYEQYF.

The chain's CDR3 is CASSRRDMNTEAFF. The CDR3 DNA sequence: TGCGCCAGCAGCCGCCGGGACATGAACACTGAAGCTTTCTTT. The rearrangement uses TRBV4-1 and TRBJ1-1; a possible D gene is TRBD1 (6 bases). This CDR3 has 14 residues. CDR1 MGHRA and CDR2 YSYEKL come from the germline V gene. V was shortened by 4 bases and J by 0 bases, with 9 bases between the two germline ends.

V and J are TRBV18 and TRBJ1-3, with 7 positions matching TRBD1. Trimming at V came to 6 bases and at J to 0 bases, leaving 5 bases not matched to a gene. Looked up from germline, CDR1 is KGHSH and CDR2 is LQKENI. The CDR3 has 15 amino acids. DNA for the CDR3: TGTGCCAGCTCTCCCGGGACAGACTCTGGAAACACCATATATTTT. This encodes CASSPGTDSGNTIYF.

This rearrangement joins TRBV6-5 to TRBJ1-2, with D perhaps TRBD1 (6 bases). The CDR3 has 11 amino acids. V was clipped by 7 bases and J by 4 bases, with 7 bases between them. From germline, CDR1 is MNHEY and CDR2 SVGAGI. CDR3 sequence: CASTRGYGYTF. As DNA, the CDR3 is TGTGCCAGCACCAGGGGCTATGGCTACACCTTC.

The CDR3 here is CASSLPTTSGSYEQYF. The CDR3 DNA is TGTGCCAGCAGCTTGCCTACCACTAGCGGGAGCTACGAGCAGTACTTC. The chain links TRBV7-2 to TRBJ2-7; 11 bases match TRBD2. This CDR3 is built from 16 residues. Germline V gene sequence: CDR1 SGHTA, CDR2 FQGNSA. V lost 3 bases and J lost 3; bases outside the gene matches: 7.

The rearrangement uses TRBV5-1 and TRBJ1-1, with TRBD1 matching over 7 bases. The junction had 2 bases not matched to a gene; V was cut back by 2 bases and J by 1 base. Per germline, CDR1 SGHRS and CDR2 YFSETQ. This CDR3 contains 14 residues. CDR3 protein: CASSFRQGNTEAFF. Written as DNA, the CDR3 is TGCGCCAGCAGCTTTAGACAGGGGAACACTGAAGCTTTCTTT.

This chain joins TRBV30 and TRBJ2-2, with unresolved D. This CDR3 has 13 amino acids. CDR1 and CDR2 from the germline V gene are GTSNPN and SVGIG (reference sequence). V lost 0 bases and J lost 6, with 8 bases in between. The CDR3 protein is CAWSVLVSGELFF. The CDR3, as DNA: TGTGCCTGGAGTGTACTGGTGTCCGGGGAGCTGTTTTTT.

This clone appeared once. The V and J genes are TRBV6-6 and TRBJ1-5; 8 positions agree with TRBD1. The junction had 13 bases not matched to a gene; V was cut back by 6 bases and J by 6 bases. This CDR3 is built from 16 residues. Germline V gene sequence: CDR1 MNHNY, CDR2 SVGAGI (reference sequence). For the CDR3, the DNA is TGTGCCAGCAGCCGATTGGGGACAGGTGCCGCTCAGCCCCAGCATTTT. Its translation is CASSRLGTGAAQPQHF.

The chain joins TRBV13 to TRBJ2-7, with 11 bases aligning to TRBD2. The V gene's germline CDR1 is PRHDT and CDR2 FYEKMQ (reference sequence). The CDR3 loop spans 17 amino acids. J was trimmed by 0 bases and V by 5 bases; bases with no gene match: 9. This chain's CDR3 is CASSIIKGTSGSYEQYF. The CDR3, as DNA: TGTGCCAGCAGCATAATAAAAGGGACTAGCGGCTCCTACGAGCAGTACTTC.

CDR3 sequence: CASSLLAGSADTQYF. The CDR3 coding sequence is TGTGCCAGCAGTTTACTAGCGGGGAGCGCAGATACGCAGTATTTT. V is TRBV11-2 and J is TRBJ2-3, with 10 bases identical to TRBD2. V shed 6 bases and J 4 bases; nucleotides not matched to a gene: 7. CDR1 is SGHAT, CDR2 FQNNGV, per germline. The CDR3 consists of 15 residues. Full variable domain (missing parts from reference TRBV11-2 and TRBJ2-3): EAGVAQSPRYKIIEKRQSVAFWCNPISGHATLYWYQQILGQGPKLLIQFQNNGVVDDSQLPKDRFSAERLKGVDSTLKIQPAKLEDSAVYLCASSLLAGSADTQYFGPGTRLTVL.

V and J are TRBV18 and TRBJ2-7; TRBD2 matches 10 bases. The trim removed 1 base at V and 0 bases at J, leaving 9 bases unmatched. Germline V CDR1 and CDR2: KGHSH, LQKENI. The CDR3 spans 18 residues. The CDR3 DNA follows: TGTGCCAGCTCACCACGTAAAGGAGGGACTAGCGACTCCTACGAGCAGTACTTC. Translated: CASSPRKGGTSDSYEQYF.

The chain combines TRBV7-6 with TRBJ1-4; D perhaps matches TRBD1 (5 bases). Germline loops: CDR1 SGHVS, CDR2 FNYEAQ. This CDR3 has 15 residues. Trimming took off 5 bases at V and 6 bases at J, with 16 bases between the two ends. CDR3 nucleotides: TGTGCCAGCAGCACCCAGGGTACCTTTGATGAAAAACTGTTTTTT. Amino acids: CASSTQGTFDEKLFF. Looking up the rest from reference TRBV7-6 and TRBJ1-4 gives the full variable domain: GAGVSQSPRYKVTKRGQDVALRCDPISGHVSLYWYRQALGQGPEFLTYFNYEAQQDKSGLPNDRFSAERPEGSISTLTIQRTEQRDSAMYRCASSTQGTFDEKLFFGSGTQLSVL.

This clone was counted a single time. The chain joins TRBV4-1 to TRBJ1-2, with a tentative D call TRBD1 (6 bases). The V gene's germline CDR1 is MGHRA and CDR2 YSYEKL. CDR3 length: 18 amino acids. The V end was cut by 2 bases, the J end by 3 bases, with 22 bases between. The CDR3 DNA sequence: TGCGCCAGCAGCCAATTATTCGGACAGAGTCCCCCGGACTATGGCTACACCTTC. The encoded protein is CASSQLFGQSPPDYGYTF.

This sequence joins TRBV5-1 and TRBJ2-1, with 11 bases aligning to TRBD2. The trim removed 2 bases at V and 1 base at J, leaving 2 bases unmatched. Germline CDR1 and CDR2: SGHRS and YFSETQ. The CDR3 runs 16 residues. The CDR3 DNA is TGCGCCAGCAGCTTTACTAGCGGGGGATCCTACAATGAGCAGTTCTTC. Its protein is CASSFTSGGSYNEQFF.

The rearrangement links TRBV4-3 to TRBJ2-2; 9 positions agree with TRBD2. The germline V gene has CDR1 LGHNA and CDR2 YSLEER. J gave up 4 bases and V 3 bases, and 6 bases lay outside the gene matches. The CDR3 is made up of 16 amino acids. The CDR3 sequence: CASSQGSGRRTGELFF. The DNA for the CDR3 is TGCGCCAGCAGCCAGGGTAGCGGGAGACGCACCGGGGAGCTGTTTTTT.

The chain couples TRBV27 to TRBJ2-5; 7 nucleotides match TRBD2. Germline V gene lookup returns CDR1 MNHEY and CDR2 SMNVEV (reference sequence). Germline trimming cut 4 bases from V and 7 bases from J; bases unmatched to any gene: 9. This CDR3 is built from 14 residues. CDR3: CASSYRSGSGTQYF. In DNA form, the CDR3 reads TGTGCCAGCAGTTATCGTAGCGGGTCCGGGACCCAGTACTTC.

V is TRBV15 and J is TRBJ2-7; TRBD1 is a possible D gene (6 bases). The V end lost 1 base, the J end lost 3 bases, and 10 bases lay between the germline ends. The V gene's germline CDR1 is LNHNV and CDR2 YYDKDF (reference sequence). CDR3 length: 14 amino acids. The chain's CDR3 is CATSRVSGVYEQYF. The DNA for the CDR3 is TGTGCCACCAGCAGAGTGTCAGGGGTCTACGAGCAGTACTTC.

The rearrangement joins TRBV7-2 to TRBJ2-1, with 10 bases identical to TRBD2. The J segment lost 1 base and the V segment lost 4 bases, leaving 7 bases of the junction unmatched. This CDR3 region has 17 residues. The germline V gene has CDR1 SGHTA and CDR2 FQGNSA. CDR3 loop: CASSYPLAGESYNEQFF. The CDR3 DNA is TGTGCCAGCAGCTACCCCCTAGCGGGAGAATCCTACAATGAGCAGTTCTTC. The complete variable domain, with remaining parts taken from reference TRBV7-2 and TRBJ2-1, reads GAGVSQSPSNKVTEKGKDVELRCDPISGHTALYWYRQSLGQGLEFLIYFQGNSAPDKSGLPSDRFSAERTGGSVSTLTIQRTQQEDSAVYLCASSYPLAGESYNEQFFGPGTRLTVL.